Listed below are T cell receptor beta chains from one sample, sequenced in a study of T cell responses to AZD1222 COVID-19 vaccine. TCRdb's copy holds only in-frame clones and misses some; the assay was immunoSEQ multiplex PCR. The data contain 150,000 to 200,000 clones, about nine tenths of them singletons. The sample here was peripheral blood, taken 28 days after the second AZD1222 dose. The source is an adult who received the AZD1222 COVID-19 vaccine. The CDR3 runs from the conserved cysteine through the conserved F or W. Fields, in order: CDR3 DNA, CDR3 protein, V gene, clone size, J gene, D gene. D genes are given only for firm matches. Size is stated for part of the rows, as once, few or many counts, or as a class when the clone is expanded.

DNA: TGTGCCAGCAGCCAAGATTCCCAGCCCCAGCATTTT
CDR3: CASSQDSQPQHF
V: TRBV4-2
size: .
J: TRBJ1-5
D: .

DNA: TGTGCCAGCAGCCCCCCCCCGACTAGCGGAATGTCCTACAATGAGCAGTTCTTC
CDR3: CASSPPPTSGMSYNEQFF
V: TRBV28
size: once
J: TRBJ2-1
D: TRBD2

DNA: TGTGCCAGCAGCGCGTACAGCGGACGTGGTGAAGCTTTCTTT
CDR3: CASSAYSGRGEAFF
V: TRBV9
size: .
J: TRBJ1-1
D: .

DNA: TGTGCCAGCAGCGCTAGGGGATCTTACTCCACCGGGGAGCTGTTTTTT
CDR3: CASSARGSYSTGELFF
V: TRBV3-1/TRBV3-2
size: .
J: TRBJ2-2
D: .

DNA: TGTGCCAGCAGCTTAGCCCAGCGGGGCAATGAGCAGTTCTTC
CDR3: CASSLAQRGNEQFF
V: TRBV7-9
size: .
J: TRBJ2-1
D: TRBD2

DNA: TGTGCCAGCATCGTTACCCAGACAGGGCATTCCAACGAGCAGTACTTC
CDR3: CASIVTQTGHSNEQYF
V: TRBV27
size: .
J: TRBJ2-7
D: TRBD1

DNA: TGTGCCAGCAGCTATCTCAGGGGAGGCAGTCTTGGTACGCAGTATTTT
CDR3: CASSYLRGGSLGTQYF
V: TRBV11-3
size: .
J: TRBJ2-3
D: .

DNA: TGTGCCAGCAGCCACCCCCCATCGGACAGGGGATATATAAGCGACTATGGCAATCAGCCCCAGCATTTT
CDR3: CASSHPPSDRGYISDYGNQPQHF
V: TRBV21-1
size: .
J: TRBJ1-5
D: .

DNA: TGTGCCAGCAGCCCTTCCTACGAGCAGTACTTC
CDR3: CASSPSYEQYF
V: TRBV6-2/TRBV6-3
size: .
J: TRBJ2-7
D: .

DNA: TGTGCCAGCAGCCAACACTACGAGCAGTACTTC
CDR3: CASSQHYEQYF
V: TRBV3-1/TRBV3-2
size: .
J: TRBJ2-7
D: .

DNA: TGTGCCAGCAGCCTAGAGACGGGGGACCTCGACGAGCAGTACTTC
CDR3: CASSLETGDLDEQYF
V: TRBV7-9
size: .
J: TRBJ2-7
D: .

DNA: TGTGCCAGCAGTTTAGGGGCTAGCGGGAGTGGTCTCAATGAGCAGTTCTTC
CDR3: CASSLGASGSGLNEQFF
V: TRBV27
size: .
J: TRBJ2-1
D: TRBD2

DNA: TGTGCCAGCAGCGAATACCTGGGGGGGTTCGTGACTGAAGCTTTCTTT
CDR3: CASSEYLGGFVTEAFF
V: TRBV7-9
size: .
J: TRBJ1-1
D: .

DNA: TGTGCCAGCAGTCTCCGGAGGGATGAGACCCAGTACTTC
CDR3: CASSLRRDETQYF
V: TRBV27
size: .
J: TRBJ2-5
D: .

DNA: TGTGCCAAAAACACCGGGACAGCAAATTCACCCCTCCACTTT
CDR3: CAKNTGTANSPLHF
V: TRBV2
size: .
J: TRBJ1-6
D: TRBD1

DNA: TGTGCCAGCAGCCGGACGGGAGGATCCTACAATGAGCAGTTCTTC
CDR3: CASSRTGGSYNEQFF
V: TRBV7-3
size: .
J: TRBJ2-1
D: TRBD2

DNA: TGTGCCAGCAGCTTACCGGGGGGAGACTACGAGCAGTACTTC
CDR3: CASSLPGGDYEQYF
V: TRBV11-2
size: .
J: TRBJ2-7
D: TRBD2

DNA: TGTGCCAGCAGCGTAGTCGGGGCCCGGGGTGAAAAACTGTTTTTT
CDR3: CASSVVGARGEKLFF
V: TRBV9
size: .
J: TRBJ1-4
D: .

DNA: TGCGCCAGTCCGCGATTGGGGGGGGCAGGAGCCTACGAGCAGTACTTC
CDR3: CASPRLGGAGAYEQYF
V: TRBV23-1
size: .
J: TRBJ2-7
D: .

DNA: TGTGCCAGCAGTTACTCGAGTGGGAACACAGATACGCAGTATTTT
CDR3: CASSYSSGNTDTQYF
V: TRBV6-2/TRBV6-3
size: .
J: TRBJ2-3
D: .

DNA: TGTGCCAGCAGCCTGCACTCACTTTCGACAGCCCCCCCAGGAAACACCATATATTTT
CDR3: CASSLHSLSTAPPGNTIYF
V: TRBV9
size: .
J: TRBJ1-3
D: .

DNA: TGTGCCAGCAGCTTAGCCAATCAGCCCCAGCATTTT
CDR3: CASSLANQPQHF
V: TRBV7-2
size: once
J: TRBJ1-5
D: .

DNA: TGTGCCAGCAGCGCCGGGACAGGCGGCAATCAGCCCCAGCATTTT
CDR3: CASSAGTGGNQPQHF
V: TRBV9
size: .
J: TRBJ1-5
D: TRBD1

DNA: TGTGCCAGCAGCTCGATCAGACGCGGGCCGCAACTGGAGCAGTACTTC
CDR3: CASSSIRRGPQLEQYF
V: TRBV7-8
size: .
J: TRBJ2-7
D: .

DNA: TGTGCCAGCAGTTACGGACAGGGGGAAGGTGGCTACACCTTC
CDR3: CASSYGQGEGGYTF
V: TRBV6-5
size: .
J: TRBJ1-2
D: TRBD1

DNA: TGTGCCAGCAGCTTAGCTAGCGGTAGCACAGATACGCAGTATTTT
CDR3: CASSLASGSTDTQYF
V: TRBV7-9
size: .
J: TRBJ2-3
D: .

DNA: TGTGCCAGCTCACCAGTTGACAGGACCGAAGCTAACTATGGCTACACCTTC
CDR3: CASSPVDRTEANYGYTF
V: TRBV18
size: .
J: TRBJ1-2
D: .

DNA: TGTGCCAGCAGCCCGTTGGCGACAGGGTATGGCACCATATATTTT
CDR3: CASSPLATGYGTIYF
V: TRBV3-1/TRBV3-2
size: once
J: TRBJ1-3
D: TRBD1

DNA: TGTGCCAGCAGTTTCGGGGACGAGCAGTACTTC
CDR3: CASSFGDEQYF
V: TRBV27
size: .
J: TRBJ2-7
D: .

DNA: TGTGCCAGCAGCCAGGACAGCGTTCAGCCCCAGCATTTT
CDR3: CASSQDSVQPQHF
V: TRBV3-1/TRBV3-2
size: .
J: TRBJ1-5
D: .

DNA: TGTGCCAGCAGCTCAATACAGGGGCCTCGTGAAAAACTGTTTTTT
CDR3: CASSSIQGPREKLFF
V: TRBV7-9
size: .
J: TRBJ1-4
D: TRBD1

DNA: TGTGCCAGCAGCTCAAAGGGGGCGGGAGAGAATGAGCAGTTCTTC
CDR3: CASSSKGAGENEQFF
V: TRBV13
size: .
J: TRBJ2-1
D: .

DNA: TGCGCCAGCAGCCAATTCCAGGGGGCGGTCACTGAAGCTTTCTTT
CDR3: CASSQFQGAVTEAFF
V: TRBV4-1
size: .
J: TRBJ1-1
D: TRBD1

DNA: TGTGCCAGCAGCGTACAGGGGGCTGGAAACACCATATATTTT
CDR3: CASSVQGAGNTIYF
V: TRBV9
size: .
J: TRBJ1-3
D: TRBD1

DNA: TGCAGCGCCCAGGGGGCCGGGGGTGAAAAACTGTTTTTT
CDR3: CSAQGAGGEKLFF
V: TRBV29-1
size: .
J: TRBJ1-4
D: TRBD1

DNA: TGCGCCAGCAGCTTGGAGGGGGAGGGATACGAGCAGTACTTC
CDR3: CASSLEGEGYEQYF
V: TRBV5-1
size: once
J: TRBJ2-7
D: .

DNA: TGTGCCAGCAGCTTAGAGTCCGGGACAGGGGGTTCACCCCTCCACTTT
CDR3: CASSLESGTGGSPLHF
V: TRBV7-2
size: many
J: TRBJ1-6
D: TRBD1

DNA: TGCGCCAGCAGCCCCTTTCTGGAGGGTTACAATGAGCAGTTCTTC
CDR3: CASSPFLEGYNEQFF
V: TRBV4-3
size: .
J: TRBJ2-1
D: .

DNA: TGCGCCAGCAGCTTGGGGGGACAGGGCCGGATTACTTACAATGAGCAGTTCTTC
CDR3: CASSLGGQGRITYNEQFF
V: TRBV5-1
size: .
J: TRBJ2-1
D: TRBD1

DNA: TGTGCCAGCAGCGTAGTAGGGGCCCACACAGATACGCAGTATTTT
CDR3: CASSVVGAHTDTQYF
V: TRBV9
size: .
J: TRBJ2-3
D: .

DNA: TGTGCCAGTAGTATGGACAGAAGAGTGAACTATGGCTACACCTTC
CDR3: CASSMDRRVNYGYTF
V: TRBV19
size: .
J: TRBJ1-2
D: .

DNA: TGTGCCAGCAGTCGTAAAAAGACCCACGCAGGAGGCTACACCTTC
CDR3: CASSRKKTHAGGYTF
V: TRBV6-5
size: .
J: TRBJ1-2
D: .

DNA: TGTGCCAGCAGAGACAGTGCAGATACGCAGTATTTT
CDR3: CASRDSADTQYF
V: TRBV6-5
size: .
J: TRBJ2-3
D: .

DNA: TGTGCCAGCATTCCCTCCCAGGGTAGGGGAAACTATGGCTACACCTTC
CDR3: CASIPSQGRGNYGYTF
V: TRBV6-6
size: once
J: TRBJ1-2
D: .

DNA: TGTGCCAGCAGTTCCGGGACAGGACTCTCCTACGAGCAGTACTTC
CDR3: CASSSGTGLSYEQYF
V: TRBV2
size: few
J: TRBJ2-7
D: TRBD1

DNA: TGTGCCAGCAGCCAAGACAGGGGGCTGAATGGCTACACCTTC
CDR3: CASSQDRGLNGYTF
V: TRBV4-2
size: .
J: TRBJ1-2
D: TRBD1

DNA: TGTGCCAGCAGTTACAAAAGGACAGCAAGGCTCCACGAGCAGTACTTC
CDR3: CASSYKRTARLHEQYF
V: TRBV6-5
size: .
J: TRBJ2-7
D: .

DNA: TGTGCCAGCAGCCTGGACAGGGGGCCCTACGAGCAGTACTTC
CDR3: CASSLDRGPYEQYF
V: TRBV7-2
size: .
J: TRBJ2-7
D: TRBD1

DNA: TGTGCCAGCAGTTACAGACCCCGCGGGGGGGCGTTCACAGATACGCAGTATTTT
CDR3: CASSYRPRGGAFTDTQYF
V: TRBV6-2/TRBV6-3
size: .
J: TRBJ2-3
D: TRBD2

DNA: TGTGCCAGCAGCACACGTCGGAACCCCTACGAGCAGTACTTC
CDR3: CASSTRRNPYEQYF
V: TRBV21-1
size: once
J: TRBJ2-7
D: .

DNA: TGTGCCACCAGCAGTAGACCTTTATATGGCTACACCTTC
CDR3: CATSSRPLYGYTF
V: TRBV15
size: .
J: TRBJ1-2
D: .